This T cell receptor (beta chain) derives from a study of blood T cell repertoires in COVID-19. Study-wide context: Samples of COVID-19 (acute and convalescent) were obtained from the United States, Italy and Spain. In each case, the material was cDNA or gDNA derived from T cells, B-cell-depleted T cells, or PBMCs.

Seattle patients were enrolled during active infection and followed longitudinally. In the authors' methods: Reference gene primers were amplified, and this amplification served to estimate nucleated cell counts. The repertoire was sequenced with immunoSEQ multiplex PCR; TCRdb's copy has only in-frame clones and lacks some. The D gene and trimming were derived from the DNA, and the V and J assignments and clone size from that table. The table shows some 250,000 clones, with around 85% occurring only once. Sequencing was done on a sample of peripheral blood. The TCR comes from a young woman with COVID-19, enrolled during active disease.

The CDR3 loop reads CASSHTSFPYNEQFF. CDR3 DNA sequence: TGTGCCAGCAGCCACACTAGCTTCCCCTACAATGAGCAGTTCTTC. V usage is TRBV7-9 and J usage is TRBJ2-1; D perhaps matches TRBD2 (6 bases). The CDR3 contains 15 residues. Trimming removed 5 bases at V and 2 bases at J, with 13 bases between. Germline CDR1 is SEHNR and CDR2 is FQNEAQ (reference sequence).